What follows are 5 T cell receptor beta chains derived from one specimen sequenced in a study of blood T cells in healthy people across ages. A J-beta primer mix and a sample-barcoded 5' primer were used in a second PCR of about 6 to 12 cycles. Using its own MiXCR run on the 5' RACE reads, TCRdb lists one record per CDR3 protein. The sample includes some 900,000 distinct CDR3 sequences, 25% to 35% of them seen just once. The sequencing input was blood. These receptors were obtained from a woman older than 75 in good health.

This clonotype was picked up many times. The rearrangement uses TRBV28 and TRBJ2-5; tentative D call: TRBD2 (6 bases). Deletions cut 5 bases from V and 2 bases from J, with 9 bases between. Germline assignment: CDR1 MDHEN and CDR2 SYDVKM. CDR3 length: 13 residues. This CDR3 is CASSRGNQETQYF. The DNA for the CDR3 is TGTGCCAGCAGTCGCGGGAATCAAGAGACCCAGTACTTC.

This clonotype showed up many times. This chain uses TRBV6-1 with TRBJ2-3; TRBD1 is a possible D gene (6 bases). Trimming pared 7 bases from V and 1 base from J, leaving 12 bases between. CDR3 size: 14 residues. Germline lookup yields CDR1 MNHNS and CDR2 SASEGT. CDR3: CASTAQGRTDTQYF. CDR3 nucleotides: TGTGCCAGCACGGCCCAGGGGCGCACAGATACGCAGTATTTT.

This clonotype has only a few counts. With a much larger clone just one base away, this may be a read error. CDR3 nucleotide sequence: TGTGCCAGCAGCGTCGGGACCGTGAATGAGCGGTTCTTC. Translation gives CASSVGTVNERFF. The chain uses TRBV5-5 and TRBJ2-1; D could derive from TRBD1 or TRBD2 (5 bases each). Germline assignment: CDR1 SGHKS and CDR2 YYEKEE (reference sequence). This CDR3 region has 13 residues.

Points on this clonotype: Compared with germline, one end of the junction differs, possibly owing to a read error. V is TRBV12-3 or TRBV12-4 and J is TRBJ2-1; tentatively, D is TRBD2 (5 bases). The CDR3 is 13 amino acids. The CDR3 coding sequence is TGTGCCAGCAGTTCGGGATGGTACAATGAGCAGTTATTC. This gives the protein CASSSGWYNEQLF.

This clonotype was counted many times. This chain connects TRBV6-2 or TRBV6-3 to TRBJ2-6; D is undetermined. This CDR3 has 15 residues. Germline-derived CDR1 and CDR2 are MNHEY and SVGEGT. V dropped 6 bases and J dropped 0 bases, with 9 bases sitting between them. The CDR3 here is CASRAGFSGANVLTF. The DNA for the CDR3 is TGTGCCAGCAGGGCAGGATTCTCTGGGGCCAACGTCCTGACTTTC.